In its sample, the clone carrying this T cell receptor (beta chain) was seen many times. The antigen is not known. One entry per CDR3 protein results from TCRdb running MiXCR on the multiplex PCR reads. The sample lists some 130,000 distinct CDR3 sequences, about 20% occurring once. The data belong to a study of breast tumors, draining lymph nodes, adjacent tissues. Broader study findings: Compared with basal-like, luminal-like tumors shared significantly more repertoire with nontumor tissue.

The CDR3 loop spans 15 amino acids. The ends lost 7 bases at V and 3 bases at J; junction bases unmatched: 11. The V gene's germline CDR1 is MNHNS and CDR2 SASEGT. Breast cancer patients provided tissue from their axillary draining lymph nodes. Sequenced sample: axillary lymph node tissue. The chain is built from TRBV6-1 and TRBJ2-7, with TRBD1 identical over 8 bases. The source is a female donor with breast cancer. Some clones in this sample may be carry-over from other donors' samples. CDR3 protein: CASTRGAGGYYEQYF. The CDR3 coding sequence is TGTGCCAGCACCCGAGGTGCAGGGGGCTACTACGAGCAGTACTTC.